The 10 T cell receptor beta chains listed next were all sequenced from one sample in a study of cytomegalovirus exposure and HLA in healthy donors. The PCR used 60 Vbeta and 13 Jbeta primers. Some clones are missing from TCRdb's copy, which holds only in-frame ones; the method was immunoSEQ multiplex PCR. The sample has around 90,000 clones, around 77% seen once. Sequences were obtained from PBMCs. Every receptor here comes from a man between 25 and 39 years old in good health and CMV-seronegative.

The chain couples TRBV5-1 to TRBJ2-1, with 8 bases lining up with TRBD2. Germline CDR1 reads SGHRS; CDR2 reads YFSETQ. This CDR3 has 18 residues. V lost 2 bases and J lost 0; bases outside the gene matches: 10. CDR3 bases: TGCGCCAGCAGCTTATCCACCGGGACTAGGGGCTCCTACAATGAGCAGTTCTTC. This gives the protein CASSLSTGTRGSYNEQFF.

This clone has a single count. The chain links TRBV18 to TRBJ1-1; 9 nucleotides agree with TRBD1. The CDR3 loop spans 16 amino acids. With V trimmed by 3 bases and J by 1 base, 6 bases remained unmatched. The germline V gene has CDR1 KGHSH and CDR2 LQKENI. The CDR3 protein is CASSPGTGLRNTEAFF. The CDR3 DNA sequence: TGTGCCAGCTCACCCGGGACAGGGTTAAGGAACACTGAAGCTTTCTTT.

The J gene is TRBJ2-5, the V gene TRBV5-1, with D possibly being TRBD2 (5 bases). Per germline, CDR1 SGHRS and CDR2 YFSETQ. The V gene lost 5 bases and the J gene lost 4 bases, with 12 bases spanning the gap. The CDR3 extends over 13 amino acids. The CDR3 is CASRLEGSETQYF. CDR3 nucleotides: TGCGCCAGCAGACTAGAAGGGTCAGAGACCCAGTACTTC.

This clone has a single count. A read error may produce the germline difference seen at one junction end. This chain joins TRBV10-1 and TRBJ2-1, with 10 bases aligning to TRBD2. This CDR3 has 15 amino acids. In germline, CDR1 is WNHNN, CDR2 SYGVQD (reference sequence). The CDR3 DNA reads TGCGCCAGCAGTGACCTAGCGGGAGCCTCCAATGAGCAGCTCTTC. This translates into CASSDLAGASNEQLF.

Only a few counts were recorded for this clone. The chain has TRBV6-1 and TRBJ2-3, with a possible D match to TRBD2 (5 bases). V was cut by 6 bases and J by 3 bases, with 16 bases left in between. Germline CDR1 is MNHNS and CDR2 is SASEGT. The CDR3 totals 15 residues. The CDR3 here is CASRPSDFITDTQYF. In DNA form, the CDR3 reads TGTGCCAGCAGACCATCGGACTTCATTACAGATACGCAGTATTTT.

The V call is TRBV25-1, the J call TRBJ2-2, with TRBD1 identical over 9 bases. Germline V gene data show CDR1 as MGHDK and CDR2 as SYGVNS. The CDR3 spans 18 residues. The V and J ends lost 1 base and 0 bases, in that order; junction bases with no gene match: 6. DNA for the CDR3: TGTGCCAGCAGTGAATTTATCGGACAGGGGACGAACACCGGGGAGCTGTTTTTT. It codes for CASSEFIGQGTNTGELFF.

This sequence joins TRBV5-1 and TRBJ2-3; tentatively, D is TRBD1 (6 bases). V lost 1 base and J 2 bases, leaving 17 bases between the germline ends. CDR3 length: 17 residues. CDR1 is SGHRS, CDR2 YFSETQ, per germline. In DNA, the CDR3 is TGCGCCAGCAGCTTGTTGTCGTCGGACAGAGCCACAGATACGCAGTATTTT. Protein: CASSLLSSDRATDTQYF.

The J gene is TRBJ2-7, the V gene TRBV2; 9 positions match TRBD1. The CDR3 sequence is 16 residues long. Germline V lookup: CDR1 SNHLY, CDR2 FYNNEI. V shed 0 bases and J 0 bases; nucleotides not matched to a gene: 3. CDR3 protein: CASSEAGQGPSYEQYV. The CDR3 nucleotides read TGTGCCAGCAGTGAAGCCGGACAGGGGCCCTCCTACGAGCAGTACGTC.

This clone is a singleton in its sample. CDR3 in DNA: TGTGCCAGCAGCTTAGAGGGACAGAACTTACCCTATGGCTACACCTTC. Its translation: CASSLEGQNLPYGYTF. The V and J genes are TRBV7-6 and TRBJ1-2; 7 nucleotides agree with TRBD1. The V gene end was trimmed by 1 base and the J gene end by 4 bases; junction bases not matched to a gene: 9. Per germline, CDR1 SGHVS and CDR2 FNYEAQ. The CDR3 has 16 amino acids.

The chain combines TRBV7-2 with TRBJ2-2, with 9 bases identical to TRBD1. The V and J ends lost 3 bases and 6 bases, in that order; junction bases with no gene match: 8. The CDR3 has 16 amino acids. Looked up from germline, CDR1 is SGHTA and CDR2 is FQGNSA. CDR3 loop: CASSFGTGFTPGELFF. CDR3 bases: TGTGCCAGCAGCTTCGGGACAGGGTTTACTCCCGGGGAGCTGTTTTTT.